This is a list of T cell receptor beta chains from one sample in a study of shared clonotypes between healthy human individuals. TCRdb's table, derived via immunoSEQ multiplex PCR, lists solely in-frame clones and lacks some. The sample lists 2 million to 2.5 million clones; under 95% were seen once. Sequencing was done on a sample of naive CD4+ T cells from PBMCs. The receptors were gathered from a man in his late teens or twenties in good health. Some clones in this sample may be carry-over from other donors' samples. Both conserved end residues are part of each CDR3.

V gene | CDR3 protein
TRBV7-3 | CASRPRPGVNTEAFF
TRBV6-4 | CASRARWPEAFF
TRBV7-2 | CASRPQGMANEKLFF
TRBV28 | CASSRQANYGYTF
TRBV28 | CASSTLGWAGETQYF
TRBV25-1 | CASSPRDTQYF
TRBV11-3 | CASSRSDRVMFPEQFF
TRBV5-1 | CASGPGGGITEAFF
TRBV5-7 | CASSLEQGARETQYF
TRBV9 | CASSGGLAGGHNEQFF
TRBV28 | CASSLKYEQYF
TRBV7-3 | CASSFRPSYNEQFF
TRBV15 | CATSRGGPGELFF
TRBV2 | CASRSDTYEQYF
TRBV7-2 | CASSDTSGRGGEQFF
TRBV28 | CASSSRDNYEQYF
TRBV7-2 | CASSLTRHSFF
TRBV29-1 | CSVGQGGIDEQYF
TRBV28 | CASSLYRGGLAGSTDTQYF
TRBV28 | CASSSIIVGRNTEAFF
TRBV4-3 | CASSQRTGANYGYTF
TRBV5-4 | CASSSGGVGEQYF
TRBV2 | CASRDRGADNEQFF
TRBV6-1 | CASSDIGASGRAGNEQYF
TRBV5-6 | CASSSGLAASYNEQFF
TRBV19 | CASREDTRREQYF
TRBV7-9 | CASSSRLAGDVETQYF
TRBV9 | CASSSPGGGSNTGELFF
TRBV15 | CATSRLISAWEDTEAFF
TRBV7-3 | CASSSMSSGSEDTQYF
TRBV7-3 | CASSQANTGELFF
TRBV7-3 | CASSLGLGANYGYTF
TRBV19 | CASSVSGRRETQYF
TRBV12-5 | CASASGMNTEAFF
TRBV7-2 | CASSSSGSGEQFF
TRBV4-2 | CASSQEGQLNTEAFF
TRBV9 | CASTHKGGTNRGLFF
TRBV7-8 | CASSLSTSYEQYF
TRBV2 | CASSDADRPNTEAFF
TRBV7-7 | CASSPDGYTQYF
TRBV7-2 | CASTSRATDTQYF
TRBV2 | CASSDNSRTEAFF
TRBV2 | CASSVEAHNLNEQFF
TRBV30 | CAWSAEAGTQPQHF
TRBV10-3 | CAIRDNLGTDTQYF
TRBV4-2 | CASSPAGPAGLETQYF
TRBV5-4 | CASSYSNEQFF
TRBV7-3 | CASSLTGRMETQYF
TRBV11-2 | CASSFSRISYEQYF